This T cell receptor (beta chain) was retrieved from a study of blood T cell repertoires in COVID-19. The wider study: Italy, Spain and the United States were the sources of the convalescent and acute COVID-19 samples. Sample material is recorded as cDNA or gDNA derived from T cells, B-cell-depleted T cells, or PBMCs.

Authors' data handling: Reference gene primer amplification gave nucleated cell count estimates. Repertoires were generated with immunoSEQ multiplex PCR, while TCRdb's copy carries only in-frame clones and drops some. D and trimming were read from the DNA, whereas the V and J calls and clone size are those reported in that table. The repertoire holds tens of thousands of clones, with approximately 82% as singletons. CDR3 size: 14 residues. Germline V gene sequence: CDR1 SGHRS, CDR2 YFSETQ. Between the trimmed V and J ends, which lost 1 base and 4 bases, there was a span of 11 bases. V and J are TRBV5-1 and TRBJ1-2; D unresolved. The sequenced material came from peripheral blood. This sequence originates from a human donor in a cohort sampled during active COVID-19. This chain's CDR3 is CASSLQEVGYGYTF. The CDR3 nucleotides are TGCGCCAGCAGCTTGCAGGAGGTTGGCTATGGCTACACCTTC.